Following are 13 T cell receptor beta chains from one sample sequenced in a study of T cell responses to AZD1222 COVID-19 vaccine (dated by TCRdb to the early 2020s). Explained via the paper, the time point label denotes: baseline before first vaccination. Library creation used the immunoSEQ multiplex PCR assay. TCRdb limited this immuneACCESS table to in-frame rearrangements with V and J called. A share of clones is missing; checked studies link under half to unresolved V genes, and the rest is unexplained. The sample profile shows roughly 100,000 clones; roughly 82% of them were found once. The ten most abundant clones make up approximately 5.1% of the sample. This specimen consisted of peripheral blood, obtained on day 0 of AZD1222 vaccination. Receptors were obtained from an adult in good health.

The chain is built from TRBV15 and TRBJ1-1; D may be TRBD1 (5 bases). CDR3 length: 15 amino acids. V gave up 5 bases and J gave up 2 bases, with 15 bases separating them. CDR1 is LNHNV, CDR2 YYDKDF, per germline (reference sequence). CDR3 sequence (DNA): TGTGCCACCAGCGGCATCAGGGTTTCCAACACTGAAGCTTTCTTT. Its translation is CATSGIRVSNTEAFF.

The chain couples TRBV30 to TRBJ2-5; D may match TRBD1 or TRBD2 (5 bases each). The CDR3 runs 14 residues. CDR1 is GTSNPN, CDR2 SVGIG, per germline (reference sequence). V was trimmed by 0 bases and J by 1 base, leaving 9 bases between them. In DNA, the CDR3 is TGTGCCTGGAGTGTTGGTGGGGGCCAAGAGACCCAGTACTTC. Its protein is CAWSVGGGQETQYF.

This clone appeared a single time. The J gene is TRBJ2-5, the V gene TRBV9; 10 positions agree with TRBD1. V lost 4 bases to trimming and J lost 4 bases; unmatched junction nucleotides: 7. This CDR3 has 15 residues. Germline V CDR1 and CDR2: SGDLS, YYNGEE. This CDR3 reads CASSPRQGAGETQYF. The CDR3 coding sequence is TGTGCCAGCAGCCCACGACAGGGGGCGGGAGAGACCCAGTACTTC.

This clone was seen a single time. The chain is built from TRBV7-2 and TRBJ1-2; tentative D call: TRBD1 (6 bases). The germline V gene has CDR1 SGHTA and CDR2 FQGNSA. The CDR3 runs 13 residues. Trimming shortened V by 6 bases and J by 5 bases, and 13 bases separated the two germline ends. CDR3 in amino acids: CASSPNQGYGYTF. The CDR3 region has the DNA TGTGCCAGCAGTCCGAACCAGGGGTATGGCTACACCTTC.

The chain uses TRBV5-1 and TRBJ1-2; the D gene is possibly TRBD1 (6 bases). Per germline, CDR1 SGHRS and CDR2 YFSETQ. This CDR3 comprises 13 residues. V was shortened by 4 bases and J by 8 bases, with 15 bases between the two germline ends. CDR3 residues: CASSPTGIKGYTF. As DNA, the CDR3 is TGCGCCAGCAGCCCGACAGGAATTAAAGGCTACACCTTC.

In its sample, this clone was seen a few times. The chain has TRBV5-5 and TRBJ1-4; 11 nucleotides align to TRBD1. Per germline, CDR1 SGHKS and CDR2 YYEKEE (reference sequence). The CDR3 extends over 15 amino acids. The ends lost 3 bases at V and 7 bases at J; junction bases unmatched: 5. CDR3 protein: CASSYSGTGGEKLFF. As DNA, the CDR3 is TGTGCCAGCAGCTATTCCGGGACAGGGGGTGAAAAACTGTTTTTT.

This sequence joins TRBV6-4 and TRBJ1-2; perhaps TRBD1 as D (5 bases). The V end lost 1 base, the J end lost 8 bases, and 11 bases lay between the germline ends. Germline CDR1 and CDR2: MRHNA and SNTAGT. The CDR3 is made up of 13 amino acids. CDR3 sequence reads: CASSDYPGSGYTF. The DNA of the CDR3 is TGTGCCAGCAGTGACTACCCAGGGAGCGGCTACACCTTC.

The rearrangement links TRBV27 to TRBJ1-5; the D gene is possibly TRBD1 (5 bases). Germline-derived CDR1 and CDR2 are MNHEY and SMNVEV (reference sequence). Trimming took off 3 bases at V and 7 bases at J, with 10 bases between the two ends. The CDR3 consists of 13 residues. CDR3 sequence reads: CASSLVRDQPQHF. CDR3 in DNA: TGTGCCAGCAGTTTGGTTAGGGACCAGCCCCAGCATTTT.

The J gene is TRBJ2-3, the V gene TRBV7-2; a weak D match, TRBD2 (6 bases). Looked up from germline, CDR1 is SGHTA and CDR2 is FQGNSA. The CDR3 extends over 16 amino acids. The germline V and J ends were trimmed by 5 bases and 2 bases, with 17 bases remaining between them. In nucleotides, the CDR3 is TGTGCCAGCAGCAAGGTGGGGACTGGAACCACAGATACGCAGTATTTT. This sequence encodes CASSKVGTGTTDTQYF.

The chain recombines TRBV4-1 with TRBJ2-7; D gene uncertain. Germline V lookup: CDR1 MGHRA, CDR2 YSYEKL. This CDR3 comprises 13 residues. Trimming took 2 bases from V and 3 from J, leaving 8 bases between them. CDR3 DNA sequence: TGCGCCAGCAGCCAAATAGACGGCTACGAGCAGTACTTC. Its protein is CASSQIDGYEQYF.

The chain employs TRBV3-1 (or the pseudogene TRBV3-2) and TRBJ2-5; 13 bases are a match to TRBD2. Per germline, CDR1 LGHDT and CDR2 YNNKEL (reference sequence). V was clipped by 6 bases and J by 1 base; unmatched bases: 17. This CDR3 has 20 residues. CDR3 DNA sequence: TGTGCCAGCAGACAAATCTCACCGGGACTAGCGGGACTACTCCAAGAGACCCAGTACTTC. Translation gives CASRQISPGLAGLLQETQYF.

The rearrangement uses TRBV4-2 and TRBJ1-3; 8 positions match TRBD1. The CDR3 spans 17 residues. Germline V gene data show CDR1 as LGHNA and CDR2 as YNFKEQ. J lost 4 bases, V lost 0 bases, and 8 bases had no gene match. The DNA of the CDR3 is TGTGCCAGCAGCCAAGAACCCGGACAGGGATCGGGAAACACCATATATTTT. Protein product: CASSQEPGQGSGNTIYF.

This clone appeared a few times. V is TRBV7-2 and J is TRBJ1-1; D gene uncertain. Germline lookup yields CDR1 SGHTA and CDR2 FQGNSA. Trimming pared 4 bases from V and 5 bases from J, leaving 11 bases between. The CDR3 length is 13 residues. The chain's CDR3 is CASSSWSQTEAFF. CDR3 nucleotide sequence: TGTGCCAGCAGCTCGTGGTCTCAGACTGAAGCTTTCTTT.